These 26 T cell receptor beta chains share one sample of origin, sequenced in a study of Ad26.COV2.S vaccination and SARS-CoV-2 variants. Repertoires were generated with immunoSEQ multiplex PCR, while TCRdb's copy carries only in-frame clones and drops some. The sample has under 550,000 clones; 70% to 90% are singletons. Treatment denoted: around 19 received Ad26.COV2.S at low or high dose, single or two shots; 5 received placebo; per-sample allocation not given. Material that was analyzed had been drawn on day 63 after the first vaccine or placebo injection. Sequencing used peripheral blood, obtained in a trial of Ad26.COV2.S vaccine versus placebo. The receptors here all came from a person between 18 and 65 years old who received the Ad26.COV2.S COVID-19 vaccine or a placebo.

The CDR3 sequence: CASWGIGSTNEKLFF. The CDR3, as DNA: TGTGCCAGTTGGGGGATAGGCTCAACTAATGAAAAACTGTTTTTT. The chain uses TRBV28 and TRBJ1-4; D is perhaps TRBD1 (5 bases). The CDR3 spans 15 residues. Trimming took 9 bases from V and 0 from J, leaving 14 bases between them. Germline values: CDR1 MDHEN, CDR2 SYDVKM.

In its sample, this clone was seen a few times. The rearrangement joins TRBV7-9 to TRBJ1-4; 9 nucleotides align to TRBD1. Germline assignment: CDR1 SEHNR and CDR2 FQNEAQ (reference sequence). CDR3 length: 15 amino acids. V trimming: 5 bases; J trimming: 4 bases; junction bases outside the gene matches: 5. The chain's CDR3 is CASSPRTGDNEKLFF. The CDR3 DNA reads TGTGCCAGCAGCCCCCGGACAGGGGATAATGAAAAACTGTTTTTT.

The V call is TRBV27, the J call TRBJ2-7; D unclear. Germline values: CDR1 MNHEY, CDR2 SMNVEV (reference sequence). CDR3 length: 14 amino acids. The V and J ends lost 0 bases and 3 bases respectively, with 9 bases between them. CDR3 coding DNA: TGTGCCAGCAGTTTATCGAGGTGGGGCTACGAGCAGTACTTC. It encodes CASSLSRWGYEQYF.

J is TRBJ2-7 and V is TRBV28; 8 bases map to TRBD1. The CDR3 length is 13 residues. The V gene's germline CDR1 is MDHEN and CDR2 SYDVKM. The V gene end was trimmed by 6 bases and the J gene end by 3 bases; junction bases not matched to a gene: 4. Written as DNA, the CDR3 is TGTGCCAGCAGGCCAGACAGGGGCTACGAGCAGTACTTC. It specifies CASRPDRGYEQYF.

This chain uses TRBV6-5 with TRBJ2-7; no firm D call. From germline, CDR1 is MNHEY and CDR2 SVGAGI. With 7 bases removed from V and 0 bases from J, the gap between germline ends came to 10 bases. The CDR3 has 13 amino acids. CDR3 in amino acids: CASNSRSSYEQYF. CDR3 DNA sequence: TGTGCCAGCAATTCCAGGAGCTCCTACGAGCAGTACTTC.

The chain employs TRBV7-3 and TRBJ2-3, with 8 positions matching TRBD1. Germline assignment: CDR1 SGHTA and CDR2 FQGTGA. The CDR3 has 15 amino acids. The V and J ends lost 2 bases and 5 bases, in that order; junction bases with no gene match: 6. The CDR3 region is CASSLFTGGIDTQYF. For the CDR3, the DNA is TGTGCCAGCAGCTTATTTACAGGGGGGATAGATACGCAGTATTTT.

The chain links TRBV19 to TRBJ2-3, with D unresolved. CDR1 LNHDA and CDR2 SQIVND come from the germline V gene (reference sequence). V was shortened by 7 bases and J by 1 base, with 21 bases between the two germline ends. The CDR3 totals 17 residues. The CDR3 DNA reads as TGTGCCAGTACCTCCTCCGTAGGGCAATTCCGCACAGATACGCAGTATTTT. Its protein product is CASTSSVGQFRTDTQYF.

This chain links TRBV6-6 with TRBJ1-1, with a tentative D call TRBD1 (5 bases). V lost 5 bases to trimming and J lost 0 bases, with 13 bases between them. This CDR3 comprises 15 residues. In germline, CDR1 is MNHNY, CDR2 SVGAGI (reference sequence). CDR3 region: CASSGGRGMNTEAFF. CDR3 nucleotide sequence: TGTGCCAGCAGTGGGGGAAGGGGAATGAACACTGAAGCTTTCTTT.

This chain connects TRBV5-4 to TRBJ1-1; D unclear. Between the trimmed V and J ends, which lost 0 bases and 0 bases, there was a span of 6 bases. Germline V gene sequence: CDR1 SGHNT, CDR2 YYREEE (reference sequence). This CDR3 has 14 amino acids. CDR3 in amino acids: CASSLDSMNTEAFF. CDR3 nucleotides: TGTGCCAGCAGCTTGGACAGTATGAACACTGAAGCTTTCTTT.

The chain combines TRBV30 with TRBJ2-7, with no clear D. Trimming pared 2 bases from V and 2 bases from J, leaving 13 bases between. Germline V lookup: CDR1 GTSNPN, CDR2 SVGIG (reference sequence). The CDR3 runs 14 residues. CDR3 nucleotides: TGTGCCTGGAGTCGGCGCCCCCGGACCTACGAGCAGTACTTC. This gives the protein CAWSRRPRTYEQYF.

V usage is TRBV19 and J usage is TRBJ1-5, with D possibly matching TRBD1 (5 bases). Germline CDR1 LNHDA, CDR2 SQIVND (reference sequence). V was clipped by 4 bases and J by 4 bases, with 17 bases between them. The CDR3 is 16 amino acids. Here the CDR3 DNA reads TGTGCCAGTAGTAGAGGTTCGGGACGGGGAAATCAGCCCCAGCATTTT. Translated: CASSRGSGRGNQPQHF.

The chain carries TRBV7-9 and TRBJ1-1, with 10 bases lining up with TRBD1. Germline V CDR1 and CDR2: SEHNR, FQNEAQ (reference sequence). V was clipped by 3 bases and J by 11 bases; unmatched bases: 12. The CDR3 length is 15 residues. CDR3 protein: CASSFPGQGVSAAFF. The CDR3 DNA is TGTGCCAGCAGCTTTCCAGGACAGGGGGTATCAGCGGCTTTCTTT.

J is TRBJ1-6 and V is TRBV19; 7 bases line up with TRBD1. Germline CDR1 and CDR2: LNHDA and SQIVND (reference sequence). This CDR3 has 15 amino acids. V trimming: 5 bases; J trimming: 10 bases; junction bases outside the gene matches: 11. The CDR3 DNA sequence: TGTGCCAGTAGTTCCCCAGGGGGGATCGGATCACCCCTCCACTTT. It yields the protein CASSSPGGIGSPLHF. The variable domain in full, with the rest retrieved from reference TRBV19 and TRBJ1-6, is DGGITQSPKYLFRKEGQNVTLSCEQNLNHDAMYWYRQDPGQGLRLIYYSQIVNDFQKGDIAEGYSVSREKKESFPLTVTSAQKNPTAFYLCASSSPGGIGSPLHFGNGTRLTVT.

V gene TRBV11-3 combines with J gene TRBJ2-1, with a possible D match to TRBD1 (6 bases). V lost 3 bases, J lost 6 bases, and 9 bases lay in between. The CDR3 covers 13 residues. Germline V gene data show CDR1 as SGHNT and CDR2 as YENEEA. CDR3 in amino acids: CASSLIGGNEQFF. CDR3 nucleotide sequence: TGTGCCAGCAGCTTGATAGGGGGCAATGAGCAGTTCTTC.

This rearrangement joins TRBV19 to TRBJ1-3; 7 bases are shared with TRBD1. The CDR3 has 16 residues. Germline V gene sequence: CDR1 LNHDA, CDR2 SQIVND (reference sequence). After removal of 3 bases from V and 3 bases from J, the junction contained 8 bases not matched to a gene. CDR3 DNA: TGTGCCAGTAGTATCTCCAGGGGGACGGATGGAAACACCATATATTTT. Its protein is CASSISRGTDGNTIYF.

The V gene is TRBV19, the J gene TRBJ2-1; D not certain. V lost 6 bases and J 1 base, leaving 7 bases between the germline ends. The V gene's germline CDR1 is LNHDA and CDR2 SQIVND (reference sequence). CDR3 length: 13 amino acids. CDR3 residues: CASRGQSYNEQFF. Written as DNA, the CDR3 is TGTGCCAGTAGGGGCCAGTCCTACAATGAGCAGTTCTTC. The variable domain in full, with the rest retrieved from reference TRBV19 and TRBJ2-1, is DGGITQSPKYLFRKEGQNVTLSCEQNLNHDAMYWYRQDPGQGLRLIYYSQIVNDFQKGDIAEGYSVSREKKESFPLTVTSAQKNPTAFYLCASRGQSYNEQFFGPGTRLTVL.

J is TRBJ1-5 and V is TRBV28, with TRBD1 as a possible D gene (5 bases). CDR1 MDHEN and CDR2 SYDVKM come from the germline V gene. CDR3 size: 14 residues. Trimming shortened V by 8 bases and J by 2 bases, and 13 bases separated the two germline ends. For the CDR3, the DNA is TGTGCCAGCTCCTCAACGGGGGGCAATCAGCCCCAGCATTTT. It translates to CASSSTGGNQPQHF.

The CDR3 here is CASSQGTRLIHNEQFF. CDR3 nucleotides: TGCGCCAGCAGCCAGGGGACTAGACTTATCCACAATGAGCAGTTCTTC. The chain links TRBV4-3 to TRBJ2-1, with 8 bases that match TRBD2. CDR1 LGHNA and CDR2 YSLEER come from the germline V gene. The CDR3 runs to 16 residues. V dropped 3 bases and J dropped 5; count of bases not matched to a gene: 9.

This chain links TRBV19 with TRBJ2-7; a possible D gene is TRBD1 (5 bases). V was cut by 1 base and J by 3 bases, with 13 bases left in between. The CDR3 covers 15 residues. The germline V gene encodes CDR1 LNHDA and CDR2 SQIVND (reference sequence). The CDR3 region is CASSIGTRAVYEQYF. CDR3 coding DNA: TGTGCCAGTAGTATAGGGACCAGGGCGGTCTACGAGCAGTACTTC.

This chain links TRBV24-1 with TRBJ1-5, with D uncertain. The CDR3 runs to 14 residues. V lost 5 bases and J lost 6, with 13 bases in between. Germline V gives CDR1 KGHDR, CDR2 SFDVKD. The DNA for the CDR3 is TGTGCCACCAGTGGGTCAGGTCTAGGTCAGCCCCAGCATTTT. It encodes CATSGSGLGQPQHF.

The chain couples TRBV28 to TRBJ1-5; no definite D call. Germline V gene sequence: CDR1 MDHEN, CDR2 SYDVKM. The V gene lost 6 bases and the J gene lost 7 bases, with 13 bases spanning the gap. The CDR3 sequence is 13 residues long. In nucleotides, the CDR3 is TGTGCCAGCAGATTCGACATAACGCAGCCCCAGCATTTT. As protein: CASRFDITQPQHF.

The chain is built from TRBV6-1 and TRBJ2-5; D gene ambiguous. This CDR3 region has 16 residues. The V end lost 2 bases, the J end lost 4 bases, and 17 bases lay between the germline ends. Germline V gene data show CDR1 as MNHNS and CDR2 as SASEGT. Written as DNA, the CDR3 is TGTGCCAGCAGTGAATCGTTGCCACCCATTGGAGAGACCCAGTACTTC. Protein sequence: CASSESLPPIGETQYF.

This chain uses TRBV29-1 with TRBJ1-1; 10 bases map to TRBD1. The CDR3 sequence is 14 residues long. Germline V gene sequence: CDR1 SQVTM, CDR2 ANQGSEA. V was pared by 4 bases and J by 8 bases, with 10 bases of the junction left unmatched. CDR3 residues: CSVGQDRGFGEAFF. In DNA form, the CDR3 reads TGCAGCGTTGGACAGGACAGGGGGTTTGGGGAAGCTTTCTTT.

The CDR3 here is CASSDSERDTQYF. CDR3 in DNA: TGTGCCAGCAGTGACTCGGAGCGAGATACGCAGTATTTT. The J gene is TRBJ2-3, the V gene TRBV6-4; the D is unclear. Trimming removed 0 bases at V and 5 bases at J, with 6 bases between. The CDR3 has 13 amino acids. Germline loops: CDR1 MRHNA, CDR2 SNTAGT.

With respect to this clone: Compared with germline, one end of the junction differs, possibly owing to a read error. The chain couples TRBV7-7 to TRBJ2-5, with 12 positions matching TRBD2. CDR3 length equals 17 residues. Germline values: CDR1 SSHAT, CDR2 FNYEAQ (reference sequence). The chain's CDR3 is CASSLGGPSGGEETQYF. For the CDR3, the DNA is TGTGCTAGCAGCTTGGGCGGGCCTAGCGGGGGGGAAGAGACCCAGTACTTC. Using reference TRBV7-7 and TRBJ2-5 for the parts outside the CDR3, the full variable domain is GAGVSQSPRYKVTKRGQDVTLRCDPISSHATLYWYQQALGQGPEFLTYFNYEAQPDKSGLPSDRFSAERPEGSISTLTIQRTEQRDSAMYRCASSLGGPSGGEETQYFGPGTRLLVL.

V usage is TRBV6-2 or TRBV6-3 and J usage is TRBJ2-3; D may be TRBD2 (5 bases). Germline CDR1 and CDR2: MNHEY and SVGEGT. With 6 bases removed from V and 5 bases from J, the gap between germline ends came to 21 bases. This CDR3 is built from 16 residues. The CDR3 protein is CASSQGLFVGRDTQYF. In DNA, the CDR3 is TGTGCCAGCAGCCAAGGACTTTTTGTGGGGAGAGATACGCAGTATTTT.